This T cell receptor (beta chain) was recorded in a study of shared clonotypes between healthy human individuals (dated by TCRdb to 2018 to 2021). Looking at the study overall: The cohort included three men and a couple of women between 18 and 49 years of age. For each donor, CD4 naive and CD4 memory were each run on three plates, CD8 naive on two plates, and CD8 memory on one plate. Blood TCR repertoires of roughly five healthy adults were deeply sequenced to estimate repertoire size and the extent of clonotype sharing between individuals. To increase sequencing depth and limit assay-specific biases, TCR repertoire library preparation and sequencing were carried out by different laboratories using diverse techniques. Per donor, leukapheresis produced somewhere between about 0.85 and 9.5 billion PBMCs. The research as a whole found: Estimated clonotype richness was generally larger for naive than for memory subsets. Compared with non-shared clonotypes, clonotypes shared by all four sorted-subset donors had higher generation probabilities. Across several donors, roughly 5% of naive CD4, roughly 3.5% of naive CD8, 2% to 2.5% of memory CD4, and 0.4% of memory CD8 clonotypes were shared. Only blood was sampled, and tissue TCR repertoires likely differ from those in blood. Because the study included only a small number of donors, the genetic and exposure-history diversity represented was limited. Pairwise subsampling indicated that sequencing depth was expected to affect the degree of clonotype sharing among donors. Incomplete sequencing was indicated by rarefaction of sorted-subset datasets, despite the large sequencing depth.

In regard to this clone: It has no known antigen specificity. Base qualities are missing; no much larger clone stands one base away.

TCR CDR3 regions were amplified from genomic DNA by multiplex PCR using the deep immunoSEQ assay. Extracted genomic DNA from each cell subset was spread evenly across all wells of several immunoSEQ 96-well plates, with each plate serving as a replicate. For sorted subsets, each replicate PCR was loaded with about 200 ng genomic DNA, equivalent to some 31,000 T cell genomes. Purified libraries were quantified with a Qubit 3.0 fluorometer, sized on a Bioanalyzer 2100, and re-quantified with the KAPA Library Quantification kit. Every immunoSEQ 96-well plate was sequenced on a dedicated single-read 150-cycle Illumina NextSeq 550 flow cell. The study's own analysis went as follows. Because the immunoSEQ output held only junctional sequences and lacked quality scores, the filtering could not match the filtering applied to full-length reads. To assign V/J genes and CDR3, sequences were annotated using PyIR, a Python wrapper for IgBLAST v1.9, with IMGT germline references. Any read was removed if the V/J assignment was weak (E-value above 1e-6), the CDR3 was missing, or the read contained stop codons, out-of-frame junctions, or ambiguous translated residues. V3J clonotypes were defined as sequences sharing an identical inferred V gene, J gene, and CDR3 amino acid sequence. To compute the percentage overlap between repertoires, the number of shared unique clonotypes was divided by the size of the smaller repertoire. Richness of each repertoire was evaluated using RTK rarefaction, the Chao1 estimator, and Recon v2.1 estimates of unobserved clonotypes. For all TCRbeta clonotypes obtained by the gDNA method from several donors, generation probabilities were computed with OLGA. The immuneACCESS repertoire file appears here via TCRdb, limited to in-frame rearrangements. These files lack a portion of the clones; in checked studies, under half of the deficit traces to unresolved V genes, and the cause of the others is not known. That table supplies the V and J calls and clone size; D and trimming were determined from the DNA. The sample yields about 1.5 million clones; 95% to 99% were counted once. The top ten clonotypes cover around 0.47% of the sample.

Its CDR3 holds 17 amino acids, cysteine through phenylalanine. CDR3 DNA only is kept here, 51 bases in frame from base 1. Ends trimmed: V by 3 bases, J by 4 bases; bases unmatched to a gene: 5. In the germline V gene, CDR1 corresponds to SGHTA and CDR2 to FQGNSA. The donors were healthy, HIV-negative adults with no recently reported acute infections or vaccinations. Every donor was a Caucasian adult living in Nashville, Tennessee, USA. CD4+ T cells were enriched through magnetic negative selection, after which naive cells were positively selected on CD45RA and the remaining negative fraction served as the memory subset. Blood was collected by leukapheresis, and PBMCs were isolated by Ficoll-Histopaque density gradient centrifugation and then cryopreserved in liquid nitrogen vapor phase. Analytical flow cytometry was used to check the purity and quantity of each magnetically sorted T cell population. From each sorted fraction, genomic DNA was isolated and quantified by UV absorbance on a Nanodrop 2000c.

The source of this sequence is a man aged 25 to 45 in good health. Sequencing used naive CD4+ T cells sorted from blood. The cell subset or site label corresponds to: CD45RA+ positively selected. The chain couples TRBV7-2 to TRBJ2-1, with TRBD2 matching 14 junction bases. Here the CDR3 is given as CASSFGLAGGSYNEQFF. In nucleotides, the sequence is TGTGCCAGCAGCTTCGGACTAGCGGGAGGTTCGTACAATGAGCAGTTCTTC.